Following are 23 T cell receptor beta chains from one sample sequenced in a study of T cell responses to AZD1222 COVID-19 vaccine. This table comes from immunoSEQ multiplex PCR, and its TCRdb copy is limited to in-frame clones, with some not included. The sample lists 130,000 to 150,000 clones; 85% to 95% were seen once. The sequenced sample was peripheral blood, obtained after recovery from COVID-19. These receptors were obtained from an adult who had recovered from COVID-19.

V gene TRBV27 combines with J gene TRBJ2-7; 12 bases map to TRBD1. After removal of 4 bases from V and 2 bases from J, the junction contained 18 bases not matched to a gene. The CDR3 sequence is 20 residues long. Germline V lookup: CDR1 MNHEY, CDR2 SMNVEV (reference sequence). For the CDR3, the DNA is TGTGCCAGCAGTTCTGGAGGGACAGGGGGCTACGGGGAGAACCCCTACGAGCAGTACTTC. Its protein product is CASSSGGTGGYGENPYEQYF.

This chain joins TRBV5-4 and TRBJ2-5; 11 bases are shared with TRBD2. The trim removed 5 bases at V and 4 bases at J, leaving 7 bases unmatched. Germline CDR1 SGHNT, CDR2 YYREEE (reference sequence). The CDR3 length is 15 residues. The CDR3, as DNA: TGTGCCAGCAGGCGAGGTAGCGGGAGGGTAGAGACCCAGTACTTC. It is translated as CASRRGSGRVETQYF. Full variable domain (rest looked up from reference TRBV5-4 and TRBJ2-5): ETGVTQSPTHLIKTRGQQVTLRCSSQSGHNTVSWYQQALGQGPQFIFQYYREEENGRGNFPPRFSGLQFPNYSSELNVNALELDDSALYLCASRRGSGRVETQYFGPGTRLLVL.

The chain recombines TRBV19 with TRBJ1-1, with TRBD1 identical over 7 bases. J gave up 1 base and V 7 bases, and 6 bases lay outside the gene matches. From germline, CDR1 is LNHDA and CDR2 SQIVND (reference sequence). This CDR3 comprises 14 residues. CDR3 residues: CASNRGQPNTEAFF. In nucleotides, the CDR3 is TGTGCCAGTAATAGGGGACAGCCGAACACTGAAGCTTTCTTT.

The V gene is TRBV2, the J gene TRBJ1-1; D is uncertain. This CDR3 comprises 14 residues. V was cut by 4 bases and J by 4 bases, with 13 bases left in between. The germline V gene has CDR1 SNHLY and CDR2 FYNNEI. The CDR3 coding sequence is TGTGCCAGCAGTGGGTTCGGACGGAGCACTGAAGCTTTCTTT. This translates into CASSGFGRSTEAFF.

The rearrangement links TRBV5-1 to TRBJ2-7; TRBD2 matches at 7 bases. This CDR3 has 14 amino acids. Germline V gives CDR1 SGHRS, CDR2 YFSETQ. Losses at the gene ends were 7 bases for V and 4 bases for J; bases not matched to a gene: 11. Written as DNA, the CDR3 is TGCGCCAGCCGTTCCGGGGAGGGGCGATACGAGCAGTACTTC. Its protein is CASRSGEGRYEQYF.

V is TRBV19 and J is TRBJ2-1, with D maybe TRBD1 (8 bases). The ends were cut back, 5 bases at V and 9 bases at J, with 17 bases in the middle. Germline values: CDR1 LNHDA, CDR2 SQIVND (reference sequence). The CDR3 runs to 14 residues. CDR3 in DNA: TGTGCCAGTAGTTTACAGGGGGGGCGAGGTGAGCAGTTCTTC. This encodes CASSLQGGRGEQFF.

The count of this clone is one. The chain has TRBV4-1 and TRBJ1-2, with a weak D call TRBD1 (5 bases). This CDR3 is built from 14 residues. The V gene lost 9 bases and the J gene lost 1 base, with 15 bases spanning the gap. Germline CDR1 reads MGHRA; CDR2 reads YSYEKL. Written as DNA, the CDR3 is TGCGCCAGTACCACCCCTGGGGGTAACTATGGCTACACCTTC. Its protein is CASTTPGGNYGYTF.

The CDR3 nucleotides read TGTGCCACCAGTGATTGGAATTACGGAGTAGAGACCCAGTACTTC. Its protein is CATSDWNYGVETQYF. The rearrangement links TRBV24-1 to TRBJ2-5, with D unresolved. CDR1 and CDR2 from the germline V gene are KGHDR and SFDVKD. Trimming took off 2 bases at V and 4 bases at J, with 13 bases between the two ends. The CDR3 is made up of 15 amino acids.

The V call is TRBV30, the J call TRBJ2-2, with 15 bases lining up with TRBD2. V shed 7 bases and J 2 bases; nucleotides not matched to a gene: 5. This CDR3 is 16 amino acids long. Germline V gene lookup returns CDR1 GTSNPN and CDR2 SVGIG (reference sequence). CDR3 in amino acids: CASRTSGRANTGELFF. The CDR3 region has the DNA TGTGCCTCCCGGACTAGCGGGAGGGCTAACACCGGGGAGCTGTTTTTT.

The chain couples TRBV5-6 to TRBJ1-2; perhaps TRBD1 as D (5 bases). The CDR3 is made up of 14 amino acids. Germline V gene sequence: CDR1 SGHDT, CDR2 YYEEEE. Between the trimmed V and J ends, which lost 7 bases and 7 bases, there was a span of 20 bases. CDR3 nucleotides: TGTGCCAGCCAGCTAGAGGTGCGGGGGTCTGGCTACACCTTC. Amino acid sequence: CASQLEVRGSGYTF.

This chain joins TRBV5-1 and TRBJ2-7; TRBD1 might be the D (6 bases). The ends were cut back, 5 bases at V and 3 bases at J, with 18 bases in the middle. Germline V CDR1 and CDR2: SGHRS, YFSETQ. This CDR3 region has 15 residues. For the CDR3, the DNA is TGCGCCAGCAGGTCTCACCGGGACATCAGCTACGAGCAGTACTTC. Translation gives CASRSHRDISYEQYF.

V usage is TRBV4-2 and J usage is TRBJ1-5, with a weak D call TRBD1 (5 bases). This CDR3 contains 15 residues. Germline V gives CDR1 LGHNA, CDR2 YNFKEQ. With 8 bases removed from V and 1 base from J, the gap between germline ends came to 15 bases. The CDR3 bases are TGTGCCAGCGGCCGGGACGTCCGAAGCAATCAGCCCCAGCATTTT. Translation gives CASGRDVRSNQPQHF.

The chain employs TRBV6-5 and TRBJ2-1; D may be TRBD1 (6 bases). The V gene's germline CDR1 is MNHEY and CDR2 SVGAGI. V was trimmed by 6 bases and J by 1 base, leaving 13 bases between them. CDR3 length: 15 amino acids. The CDR3 region has the DNA TGTGCCAGCAGCCAACAGGGCGGTTCCTACAATGAGCAGTTCTTC. Translating it yields CASSQQGGSYNEQFF.

The CDR3 coding sequence is TGCGCCAGCAGTGAGGGGGGACTAGCGACAGATACGCAGTATTTT. Translation: CASSEGGLATDTQYF. The chain combines TRBV10-1 with TRBJ2-3, with 10 bases lining up with TRBD2. J gave up 3 bases and V 2 bases, and 2 bases lay outside the gene matches. The CDR3 has 15 amino acids. The V gene's germline CDR1 is WNHNN and CDR2 SYGVQD (reference sequence).

The chain links TRBV4-1 to TRBJ1-2; 8 positions match TRBD1. The CDR3 has 13 residues. With V trimmed by 4 bases and J by 8 bases, 6 bases remained unmatched. The germline gives CDR1 MGHRA, CDR2 YSYEKL. Here the CDR3 DNA reads TGCGCCAGCAGCCTCCTACAGGGGGACGGCTACACCTTC. The encoded protein is CASSLLQGDGYTF.

This clone appeared a few times. This chain connects TRBV5-6 to TRBJ2-7; the match to TRBD1 covers 7 bases. J was trimmed by 2 bases and V by 5 bases; bases with no gene match: 4. This CDR3 has 13 residues. Germline values: CDR1 SGHDT, CDR2 YYEEEE. CDR3 region: CASSDRVAYEQYF. The DNA of the CDR3 is TGTGCCAGCAGTGACAGGGTAGCCTACGAGCAGTACTTC.

V and J are TRBV24-1 and TRBJ2-3; 12 nucleotides match TRBD1. The CDR3 sequence is 16 residues long. Trimming removed 4 bases from V and 4 bases from J; junction bases left unmatched: 5. Germline lookup yields CDR1 KGHDR and CDR2 SFDVKD. CDR3 DNA: TGTGCCACCAGTGACCCGGGACAGGGGGCTTCAGATACGCAGTATTTT. This sequence encodes CATSDPGQGASDTQYF.

This sequence joins TRBV5-1 and TRBJ2-7, with 11 bases fitting TRBD2. The V gene's germline CDR1 is SGHRS and CDR2 YFSETQ. V was pared by 4 bases and J by 2 bases, with 2 bases of the junction left unmatched. The CDR3 sequence is 14 residues long. The CDR3 here is CASSTGLAAYEQYF. The CDR3 region has the DNA TGCGCCAGCAGCACGGGACTAGCGGCCTACGAGCAGTACTTC. The variable domain in full, completed from reference TRBV5-1 and TRBJ2-7, reads KAGVTQTPRYLIKTRGQQVTLSCSPISGHRSVSWYQQTPGQGLQFLFEYFSETQRNKGNFPGRFSGRQFSNSRSEMNVSTLELGDSALYLCASSTGLAAYEQYFGPGTRLTVT.

This clone has a handful of counts. The chain joins TRBV18 to TRBJ1-1; D possibly corresponds to TRBD1 (5 bases). Trimming removed 8 bases from V and 0 bases from J, with 10 bases in between. This CDR3 is built from 13 residues. Germline-derived CDR1 and CDR2 are KGHSH and LQKENI. CDR3 loop: CASRGSMNTEAFF. The CDR3 DNA reads TGTGCCAGCCGGGGCAGTATGAACACTGAAGCTTTCTTT.

The CDR3 nucleotides are TGCGCCAGCAGCCAAGCGGGGACTAGCGGGTACGAGCAGTACTTC. Translated, it gives CASSQAGTSGYEQYF. This chain uses TRBV4-1 with TRBJ2-7, with 12 bases fitting TRBD2. The CDR3 extends over 15 amino acids. V was clipped by 1 base and J by 4 bases; unmatched bases: 2. Per the germline V gene, CDR1 is MGHRA and CDR2 is YSYEKL.

The rearrangement uses TRBV19 and TRBJ1-5; 11 nucleotides match TRBD1. Germline lookup yields CDR1 LNHDA and CDR2 SQIVND (reference sequence). After removal of 2 bases from V and 7 bases from J, the junction contained 10 bases not matched to a gene. This CDR3 contains 17 residues. CDR3 bases: TGTGCCAGTAGTATACCCCGCCGGGACAGGGGGAGGCAGCCCCAGCATTTT. It translates to CASSIPRRDRGRQPQHF.

The CDR3 region has the DNA TGTGCCAGCAGTCCCGAAATGTTCGGGGGAAACACCATATATTTT. Its translation: CASSPEMFGGNTIYF. The chain combines TRBV28 with TRBJ1-3; D remains ambiguous. The V gene's germline CDR1 is MDHEN and CDR2 SYDVKM. The CDR3 has 15 amino acids. Trimming left V 5 bases short and J 4 bases short, with 15 bases between.

The J gene is TRBJ2-1, the V gene TRBV24-1; D remains unclear. Germline lookup yields CDR1 KGHDR and CDR2 SFDVKD. V shed 3 bases and J shed 7 bases, with 15 bases lying between them. The CDR3 loop spans 15 amino acids. CDR3 coding DNA: TGTGCCACCAGTGATAAGGGCTTAGCTAATAATGAGCAGTTCTTC. It encodes CATSDKGLANNEQFF.